This T cell receptor (beta chain) emerged from a study of blood T cell repertoires in COVID-19. Across the study: The analysed material was cDNA or gDNA that came from T cells, B-cell-depleted T cells, or PBMCs.

TCRdb keeps only in-frame clones here, not all; method: immunoSEQ multiplex PCR. The sample lists over 50,000 clones, 88% occurring once. The germline V gene encodes CDR1 GTSNPN and CDR2 SVGIG (reference sequence). CDR3 length: 13 residues. The chain couples TRBV30 to TRBJ1-2; TRBD1 aligns across 9 bases. The sequence was collected from a human donor in a cohort sampled during active COVID-19. The sample consisted of peripheral blood. The DNA for the CDR3 is TGTGCTTCCGGACAGGGGAGGAACTATGGCTACACCTTC. Translated, it gives CASGQGRNYGYTF.